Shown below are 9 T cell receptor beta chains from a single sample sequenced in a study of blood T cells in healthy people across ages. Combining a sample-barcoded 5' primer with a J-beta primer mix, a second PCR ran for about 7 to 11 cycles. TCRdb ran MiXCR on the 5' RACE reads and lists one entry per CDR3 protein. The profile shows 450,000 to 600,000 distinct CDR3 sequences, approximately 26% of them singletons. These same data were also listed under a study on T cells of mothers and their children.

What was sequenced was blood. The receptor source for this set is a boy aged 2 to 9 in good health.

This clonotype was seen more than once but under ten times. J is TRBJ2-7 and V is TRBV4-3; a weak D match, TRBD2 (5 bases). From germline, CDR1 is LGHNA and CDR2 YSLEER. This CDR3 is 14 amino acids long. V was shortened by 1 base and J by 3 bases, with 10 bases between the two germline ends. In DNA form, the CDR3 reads TGCGCCAGCAGCCAAGCATTCGGGGACTACGAGCAGTACTTC. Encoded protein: CASSQAFGDYEQYF.

The chain's CDR3 is CASSDLPGQGNSGNTIYF. The CDR3 coding sequence is TGCGCCAGCAGCGATTTACCGGGACAGGGAAACTCTGGAAACACCATATATTTT. This chain uses TRBV5-1 with TRBJ1-3, with 9 bases that match TRBD1. This CDR3 has 18 amino acids. V gave up 4 bases and J gave up 0 bases; unmatched junction bases: 11. Germline CDR1 reads SGHRS; CDR2 reads YFSETQ.

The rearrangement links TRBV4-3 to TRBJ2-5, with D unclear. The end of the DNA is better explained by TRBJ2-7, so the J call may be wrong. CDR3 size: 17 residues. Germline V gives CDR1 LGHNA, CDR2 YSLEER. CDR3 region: CASSQDLSDFPSYEQYF. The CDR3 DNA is TGCGCCAGCAGCCAAGATTTAAGTGACTTCCCTTCCTACGAGCAGTACTTC.

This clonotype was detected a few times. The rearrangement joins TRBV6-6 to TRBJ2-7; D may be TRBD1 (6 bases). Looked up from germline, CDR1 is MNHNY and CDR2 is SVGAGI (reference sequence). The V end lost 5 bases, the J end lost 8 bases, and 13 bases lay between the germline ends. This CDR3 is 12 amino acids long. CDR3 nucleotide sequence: TGTGCCAGCAGTCAAACAGGGCGGAAGCAGTACTTC. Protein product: CASSQTGRKQYF.

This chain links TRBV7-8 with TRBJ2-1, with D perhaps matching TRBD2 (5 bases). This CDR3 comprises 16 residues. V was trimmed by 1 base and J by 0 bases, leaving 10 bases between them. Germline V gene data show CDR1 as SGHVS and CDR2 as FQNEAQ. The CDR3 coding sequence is TGTGCCAGCAGCTTAGTGCTAGCCCACTCCTACAATGAGCAGTTCTTC. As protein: CASSLVLAHSYNEQFF.

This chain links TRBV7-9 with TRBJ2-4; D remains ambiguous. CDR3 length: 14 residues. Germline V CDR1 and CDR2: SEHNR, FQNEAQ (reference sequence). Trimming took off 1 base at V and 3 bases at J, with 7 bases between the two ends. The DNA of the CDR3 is TGTGCCAGCAGCTTAGGGGGTGGCAAAAACATTCAGTACTTC. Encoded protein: CASSLGGGKNIQYF.

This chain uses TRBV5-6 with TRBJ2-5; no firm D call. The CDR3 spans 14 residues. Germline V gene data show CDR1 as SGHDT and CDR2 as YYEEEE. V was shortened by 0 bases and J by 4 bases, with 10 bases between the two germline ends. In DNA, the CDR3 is TGTGCCAGCAGCTTGGCCTCCCCAGGAGAGACCCAGTACTTC. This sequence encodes CASSLASPGETQYF.

The CDR3 spells CASTQGAANTEAFF. DNA of the CDR3: TGTGCCAGCACCCAGGGGGCGGCGAACACTGAAGCTTTCTTT. The chain couples TRBV12-3 or TRBV12-4 to TRBJ1-1; TRBD1 aligns across 8 bases. This CDR3 has 14 amino acids. The J segment lost 1 base and the V segment lost 7 bases, leaving 5 bases of the junction unmatched.

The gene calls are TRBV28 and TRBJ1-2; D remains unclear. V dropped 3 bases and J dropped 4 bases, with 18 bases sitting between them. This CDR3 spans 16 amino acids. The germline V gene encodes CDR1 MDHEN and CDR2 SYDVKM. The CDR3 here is CASSFGVEAAVYGYTF. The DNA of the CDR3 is TGTGCCAGCAGTTTTGGGGTGGAGGCAGCCGTCTATGGCTACACCTTC.